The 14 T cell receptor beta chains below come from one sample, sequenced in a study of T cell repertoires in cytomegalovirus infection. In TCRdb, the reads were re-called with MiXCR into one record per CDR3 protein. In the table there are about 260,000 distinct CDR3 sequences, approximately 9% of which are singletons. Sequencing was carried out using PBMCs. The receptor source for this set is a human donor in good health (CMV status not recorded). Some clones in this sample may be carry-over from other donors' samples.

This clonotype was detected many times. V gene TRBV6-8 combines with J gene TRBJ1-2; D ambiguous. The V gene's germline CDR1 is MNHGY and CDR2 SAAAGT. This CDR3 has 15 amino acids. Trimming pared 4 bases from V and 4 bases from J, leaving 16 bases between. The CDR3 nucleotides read TGTGCCAGCAGTTCCCAAAGGACTCCCCCCTATGGCTACACCTTC. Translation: CASSSQRTPPYGYTF.

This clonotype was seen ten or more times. The CDR3 protein is CASTPLSGVGTEAFF. Written as DNA, the CDR3 is TGTGCCAGCACCCCCCTATCGGGCGTCGGCACTGAAGCTTTCTTT. The V gene is TRBV12-3 or TRBV12-4, the J gene TRBJ1-1; D not certain. The CDR3 covers 15 residues. Deletions cut 7 bases from V and 4 bases from J, with 19 bases between.

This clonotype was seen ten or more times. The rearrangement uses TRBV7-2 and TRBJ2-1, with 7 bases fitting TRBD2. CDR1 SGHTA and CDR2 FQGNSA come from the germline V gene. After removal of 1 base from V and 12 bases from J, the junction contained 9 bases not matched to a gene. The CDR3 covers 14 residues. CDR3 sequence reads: CASSLGGGVGSQFF. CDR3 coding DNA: TGTGCCAGCAGCTTAGGTGGGGGGGTCGGTTCGCAGTTCTTC.

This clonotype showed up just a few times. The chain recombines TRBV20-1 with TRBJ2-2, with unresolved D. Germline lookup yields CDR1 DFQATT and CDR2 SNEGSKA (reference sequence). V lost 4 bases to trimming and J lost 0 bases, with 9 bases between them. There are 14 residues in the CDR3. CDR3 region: CSATSGPNTGELFF. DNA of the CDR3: TGCAGTGCTACTTCCGGACCGAACACCGGGGAGCTGTTTTTT.

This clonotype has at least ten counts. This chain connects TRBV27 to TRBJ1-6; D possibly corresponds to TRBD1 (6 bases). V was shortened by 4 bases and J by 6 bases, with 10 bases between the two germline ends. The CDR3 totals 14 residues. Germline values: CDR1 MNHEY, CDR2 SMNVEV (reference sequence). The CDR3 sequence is CASSSAGANSPLHF. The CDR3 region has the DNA TGTGCCAGCAGTTCAGCAGGGGCTAATTCACCCCTCCACTTT.

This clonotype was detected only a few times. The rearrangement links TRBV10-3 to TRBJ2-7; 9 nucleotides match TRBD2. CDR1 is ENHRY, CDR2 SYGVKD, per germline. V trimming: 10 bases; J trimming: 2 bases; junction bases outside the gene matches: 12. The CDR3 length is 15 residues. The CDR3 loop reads CATMILSGSTYEQYF. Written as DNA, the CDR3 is TGTGCCACCATGATTCTTAGCGGGAGCACCTACGAGCAGTACTTC.

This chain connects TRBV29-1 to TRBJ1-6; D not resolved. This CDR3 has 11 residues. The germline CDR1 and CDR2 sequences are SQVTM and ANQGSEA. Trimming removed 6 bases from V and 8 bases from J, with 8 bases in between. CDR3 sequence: CSVKQDSPLHF. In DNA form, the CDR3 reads TGCAGCGTGAAACAAGATTCACCCCTCCACTTT.

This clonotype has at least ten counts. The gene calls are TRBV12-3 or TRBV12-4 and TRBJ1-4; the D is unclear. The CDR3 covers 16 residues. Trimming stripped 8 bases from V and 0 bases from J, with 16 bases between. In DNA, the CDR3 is TGTGCCAGCGGAGGAGGCAGGTGGCCAACTAATGAAAAACTGTTTTTT. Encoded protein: CASGGGRWPTNEKLFF.

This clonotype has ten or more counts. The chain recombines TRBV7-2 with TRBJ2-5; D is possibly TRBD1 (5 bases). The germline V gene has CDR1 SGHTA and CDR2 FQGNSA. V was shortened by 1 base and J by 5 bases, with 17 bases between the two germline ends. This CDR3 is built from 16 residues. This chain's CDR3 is CASSLEGAGFGETQYF. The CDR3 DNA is TGTGCCAGCAGCTTAGAAGGGGCAGGGTTTGGGGAGACCCAGTACTTC.

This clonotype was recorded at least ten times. CDR3 sequence (DNA): TGTGCCAGCAGTTTGCCTCCGCTCGCTGAAGCTTTCTTT. Translated: CASSLPPLAEAFF. This chain uses TRBV28 with TRBJ1-1; D is unclear. Germline V CDR1 and CDR2: MDHEN, SYDVKM. The CDR3 extends over 13 amino acids. With 3 bases removed from V and 6 bases from J, the gap between germline ends came to 11 bases.

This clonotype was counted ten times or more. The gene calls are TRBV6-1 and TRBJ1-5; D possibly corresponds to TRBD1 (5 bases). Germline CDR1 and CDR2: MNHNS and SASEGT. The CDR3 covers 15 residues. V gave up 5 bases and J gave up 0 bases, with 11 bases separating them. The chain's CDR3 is CASSYGGGSNQPQHF. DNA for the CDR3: TGTGCCAGCAGTTACGGGGGGGGTAGCAATCAGCCCCAGCATTTT.

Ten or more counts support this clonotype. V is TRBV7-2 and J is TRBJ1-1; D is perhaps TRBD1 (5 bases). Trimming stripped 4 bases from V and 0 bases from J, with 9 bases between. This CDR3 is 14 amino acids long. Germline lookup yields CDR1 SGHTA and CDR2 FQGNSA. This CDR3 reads CASSSGTVNTEAFF. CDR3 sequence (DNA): TGTGCCAGCAGCTCCGGGACGGTGAACACTGAAGCTTTCTTT.

CDR3: CASSFVQDRNSPLHF. CDR3 DNA sequence: TGCGCCAGCAGCTTTGTACAGGACCGAAATTCACCCCTCCACTTT. V usage is TRBV5-1 and J usage is TRBJ1-6; D is perhaps TRBD1 (5 bases). CDR3 length equals 15 residues. V was trimmed by 2 bases and J by 7 bases, leaving 13 bases between them. The germline V gene encodes CDR1 SGHRS and CDR2 YFSETQ.

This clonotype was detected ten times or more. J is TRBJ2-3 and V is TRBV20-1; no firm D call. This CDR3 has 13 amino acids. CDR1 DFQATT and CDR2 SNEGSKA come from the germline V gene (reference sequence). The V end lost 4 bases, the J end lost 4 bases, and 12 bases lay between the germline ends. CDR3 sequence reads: CSANGQSADTQYF. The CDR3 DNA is TGCAGTGCTAATGGTCAGTCGGCAGATACGCAGTATTTT.